These 32 T cell receptor beta chains originate from one sample sequenced in a study of cytomegalovirus exposure and HLA in healthy donors (dated by TCRdb to the late 2010s). Library preparation employed the immunoSEQ multiplex PCR assay. For the multiplex PCR, a mixture combining 60 forward primers for TCR Vbeta segments and 13 reverse primers for TCR Jbeta segments was used. The table was pulled from immuneACCESS by TCRdb, which kept in-frame rearrangements only. Such tables lose some clones; where checked, under half of the loss comes from unresolved V genes, and the rest has no known cause. This sample lists 80,000 to 100,000 clones; around three quarters were detected once. The ten largest clones capture 2.5% to 3.5% of the sample. The sequencing sample was made of PBMCs. These receptors were obtained from a male donor in good health and CMV-seropositive.

The J gene is TRBJ1-2, the V gene TRBV6-5; D gene uncertain. The CDR3 runs to 13 residues. Trimming removed 6 bases at V and 1 base at J, with 9 bases between. The germline CDR1 and CDR2 sequences are MNHEY and SVGAGI. DNA for the CDR3: TGTGCCAGCAGAGACACCTATAACTATGGCTACACCTTC. This codes for CASRDTYNYGYTF.

V gene TRBV28 combines with J gene TRBJ1-1; maybe TRBD1 (6 bases). V lost 6 bases, J lost 1 base, and 12 bases lay in between. This CDR3 is built from 14 residues. CDR1 and CDR2 from the germline V gene are MDHEN and SYDVKM. This CDR3 reads CASSGTFRNTEAFF. The CDR3 DNA is TGTGCCAGCAGCGGGACATTCCGGAACACTGAAGCTTTCTTT. The entire variable domain, with the rest obtained from reference TRBV28 and TRBJ1-1, is as follows: DVKVTQSSRYLVKRTGEKVFLECVQDMDHENMFWYRQDPGLGLRLIYFSYDVKMKEKGDIPEGYSVSREKKERFSLILESASTNQTSMYLCASSGTFRNTEAFFGQGTRLTVV.

V and J are TRBV11-3 and TRBJ1-2; TRBD1 is a possible D gene (6 bases). V was cut by 1 base and J by 8 bases, with 11 bases left in between. The CDR3 is 13 residues long. CDR1 and CDR2 from the germline V gene are SGHNT and YENEEA. In DNA form, the CDR3 reads TGTGCCAGCAGCTTAGCTGGGGGCCTGGGCTACACCTTC. This codes for CASSLAGGLGYTF.

The chain has TRBV25-1 and TRBJ1-2; D is unclear. CDR3 length: 11 amino acids. Germline-derived CDR1 and CDR2 are MGHDK and SYGVNS. V shed 1 base and J shed 7 bases, with 4 bases lying between them. CDR3 amino acids: CASSEFVGYTF. In DNA, the CDR3 is TGTGCCAGCAGTGAATTCGTTGGCTACACCTTC.

Here the CDR3 DNA reads TGTGCCAGCAGCGCATACGAGGGGGCGGGGACTGAAGCTTTCTTT. Amino acids: CASSAYEGAGTEAFF. The chain recombines TRBV7-9 with TRBJ1-1, with 7 bases aligning to TRBD1. The junction had 11 bases not matched to a gene; V was cut back by 5 bases and J by 5 bases. CDR1 is SEHNR and CDR2 is FQNEAQ in the germline V gene (reference sequence). This CDR3 comprises 15 residues.

CDR3 DNA sequence: TGTGCCAGCAGCTTCGGGGGGGGTCTAGAAGAGACCCAGTACTTC. Translated: CASSFGGGLEETQYF. The chain links TRBV5-4 to TRBJ2-5, with 8 bases that match TRBD2. Germline CDR1 SGHNT, CDR2 YYREEE (reference sequence). The CDR3 loop spans 15 amino acids. V gave up 2 bases and J gave up 3 bases; unmatched junction bases: 6.

In its sample, this clone was seen once. The chain carries TRBV19 and TRBJ1-4, with unresolved D. The CDR3 sequence is 15 residues long. The germline gives CDR1 LNHDA, CDR2 SQIVND (reference sequence). The V gene lost 3 bases and the J gene lost 1 base, with 9 bases spanning the gap. DNA of the CDR3: TGTGCCAGTAGTATTGCTCGGGGAACTAATGAAAAACTGTTTTTT. It translates to CASSIARGTNEKLFF.

V gene TRBV7-9 combines with J gene TRBJ2-4; tentative D call: TRBD1 (6 bases). V was pared by 2 bases and J by 1 base, with 12 bases between. The CDR3 runs to 16 residues. The germline gives CDR1 SEHNR, CDR2 FQNEAQ (reference sequence). The CDR3 nucleotides read TGTGCCAGCAGCTTACAGGACAGTCCGGCCAAAAACATTCAGTACTTC. Translating gives CASSLQDSPAKNIQYF.

This chain links TRBV7-2 with TRBJ1-3; maybe TRBD1 (5 bases). V lost 2 bases, J lost 1 base, and 9 bases lay in between. Germline CDR1 is SGHTA and CDR2 is FQGNSA. This CDR3 contains 15 residues. CDR3 protein: CASSLRQPSGNTIYF. In DNA, the CDR3 is TGTGCCAGCAGCTTAAGACAGCCGTCTGGAAACACCATATATTTT.

The gene calls are TRBV7-6 and TRBJ1-2; D may be TRBD1 (5 bases). The V gene lost 0 bases and the J gene lost 2 bases, with 10 bases spanning the gap. The germline V gene encodes CDR1 SGHVS and CDR2 FNYEAQ. This CDR3 is built from 15 residues. The chain's CDR3 is CASSLAQGANYGYTF. DNA of the CDR3: TGTGCCAGCAGCTTAGCGCAGGGTGCCAACTATGGCTACACCTTC.

The CDR3 nucleotides are TGCAGCGTTGTAGGGTACGAGGGCACTGAAGCTTTCTTT. This gives the protein CSVVGYEGTEAFF. V is TRBV29-1 and J is TRBJ1-1; D is unclear. V lost 4 bases to trimming and J lost 4 bases, with 13 bases between them. CDR1 is SQVTM, CDR2 ANQGSEA, per germline. CDR3 size: 13 residues.

The genes are TRBV2 and TRBJ2-3; 12 positions agree with TRBD2. Germline values: CDR1 SNHLY, CDR2 FYNNEI. J lost 0 bases, V lost 10 bases, and 14 bases had no gene match. The CDR3 loop spans 18 amino acids. For the CDR3, the DNA is TGTGCCATCAGACACACTAGCGGGGGGCCTCTTAGCACAGATACGCAGTATTTT. Its protein is CAIRHTSGGPLSTDTQYF. The whole variable domain, filled in from reference TRBV2 and TRBJ2-3, reads EPEVTQTPSHQVTQMGQEVILRCVPISNHLYFYWYRQILGQKVEFLVSFYNNEISEKSEIFDDQFSVERPDGSNFTLKIRSTKLEDSAMYFCAIRHTSGGPLSTDTQYFGPGTRLTVL.

The sample holds a few counts of this clone. This sequence joins TRBV5-4 and TRBJ1-1; 11 bases are a match to TRBD1. The CDR3 is 14 residues long. Trimming removed 9 bases from V and 7 bases from J; junction bases left unmatched: 11. Looked up from germline, CDR1 is SGHNT and CDR2 is YYREEE (reference sequence). The CDR3 region is CAILGGTGGGEAFF. In nucleotides, the CDR3 is TGTGCCATCCTCGGGGGGACAGGGGGAGGTGAAGCTTTCTTT.

This chain links TRBV5-6 with TRBJ2-7; TRBD1 matches at 9 bases. The CDR3 extends over 16 amino acids. The ends lost 2 bases at V and 7 bases at J; junction bases unmatched: 13. CDR1 and CDR2 from the germline V gene are SGHDT and YYEEEE. CDR3 residues: CASSLKGAGTGWEQYF. CDR3 DNA sequence: TGTGCCAGCAGCTTAAAGGGGGCCGGGACAGGGTGGGAGCAGTACTTC.

The chain links TRBV11-2 to TRBJ1-2; D remains ambiguous. Trimming stripped 1 base from V and 7 bases from J, with 10 bases between. The CDR3 loop spans 13 amino acids. CDR1 and CDR2 from the germline V gene are SGHAT and FQNNGV. The CDR3 spells CASSLGRDSGYTF. The CDR3 nucleotides read TGTGCCAGCAGCTTAGGGCGGGATTCTGGCTACACCTTC. Together with reference TRBV11-2 and TRBJ1-2, the CDR3 gives the full variable domain: EAGVAQSPRYKIIEKRQSVAFWCNPISGHATLYWYQQILGQGPKLLIQFQNNGVVDDSQLPKDRFSAERLKGVDSTLKIQPAKLEDSAVYLCASSLGRDSGYTFGSGTRLTVV.

The chain links TRBV15 to TRBJ1-4; 8 nucleotides align to TRBD1. Looked up from germline, CDR1 is LNHNV and CDR2 is YYDKDF (reference sequence). V lost 1 base, J lost 8 bases, and 6 bases stayed unmatched. This CDR3 is 15 amino acids long. CDR3 coding DNA: TGTGCCACCAGCAGAGCCGGGACAGGTGAAGAAAAACTGTTTTTT. Translation: CATSRAGTGEEKLFF.

The rearrangement uses TRBV6-6 and TRBJ1-2; D call uncertain. This CDR3 region has 13 residues. V shed 6 bases and J shed 8 bases, with 16 bases lying between them. The germline CDR1 and CDR2 sequences are MNHNY and SVGAGI (reference sequence). CDR3 coding DNA: TGTGCCAGCAGCCCTAGGGAGAATAGCGGCTACACCTTC. It encodes CASSPRENSGYTF.

The rearrangement links TRBV7-9 to TRBJ1-3; maybe TRBD1 (6 bases). V lost 5 bases to trimming and J lost 1 base, with 15 bases between them. There are 16 residues in the CDR3. Germline-derived CDR1 and CDR2 are SEHNR and FQNEAQ (reference sequence). The CDR3 coding sequence is TGTGCCAGCAGCCCTCCGACAGGTCGGTCTGGAAACACCATATATTTT. Its translation: CASSPPTGRSGNTIYF.

V usage is TRBV5-4 and J usage is TRBJ1-1; D unclear. The CDR3 sequence is 15 residues long. V lost 4 bases to trimming and J lost 1 base, with 14 bases between them. The V gene's germline CDR1 is SGHNT and CDR2 YYREEE (reference sequence). The CDR3 here is CASSPRGGPNTEAFF. The CDR3 DNA reads as TGTGCCAGCAGCCCACGGGGAGGGCCGAACACTGAAGCTTTCTTT.

The genes are TRBV4-3 and TRBJ1-2; 8 positions match TRBD1. In germline, CDR1 is LGHNA, CDR2 YSLEER. The CDR3 has 13 residues. The V gene end was trimmed by 2 bases and the J gene end by 8 bases; junction bases not matched to a gene: 4. CDR3 DNA: TGCGCCAGCAGCCAATTGACAGGGGACGGCTACACCTTC. Translating it yields CASSQLTGDGYTF.

This chain joins TRBV30 and TRBJ1-3; unclear D gene. This CDR3 is built from 11 residues. V was cut by 7 bases and J by 9 bases, with 13 bases left in between. In germline, CDR1 is GTSNPN, CDR2 SVGIG (reference sequence). Here the CDR3 reads CASQSRVTIYF. CDR3 nucleotides: TGTGCCTCCCAATCCCGAGTCACCATATATTTT. Supplemented by reference TRBV30 and TRBJ1-3, the full variable domain reads SQTIHQWPATLVQPVGSPLSLECTVEGTSNPNLYWYRQAAGRGLQLLFYSVGIGQISSEVPQNLSASRPQDRQFILSSKKLLLSDSGFYLCASQSRVTIYFGEGSWLTVV.

This clone was detected a few times. The V gene is TRBV5-1, the J gene TRBJ1-2, with D perhaps TRBD1 (5 bases). The CDR3 has 12 amino acids. Germline values: CDR1 SGHRS, CDR2 YFSETQ. Trimming cost V 4 bases and J 8 bases, with 12 bases left between them. The chain's CDR3 is CASSQGLNGYTF. In DNA, the CDR3 is TGCGCCAGCAGCCAGGGTCTAAACGGCTACACCTTC.

This clone showed up just a few times. The chain combines TRBV14 with TRBJ2-1; the D gene is possibly TRBD2 (6 bases). V lost 4 bases, J lost 10 bases, and 11 bases lay in between. Germline lookup yields CDR1 SGHDN and CDR2 FVKESK. The CDR3 length is 12 residues. CDR3 sequence: CASSRGGGEQFF. CDR3 coding DNA: TGTGCCAGCAGCCGTGGTGGGGGGGAGCAGTTCTTC. The full variable domain, completed using reference TRBV14 and TRBJ2-1, is EAGVTQFPSHSVIEKGQTVTLRCDPISGHDNLYWYRRVMGKEIKFLLHFVKESKQDESGMPNNRFLAERTGGTYSTLKVQPAELEDSGVYFCASSRGGGEQFFGPGTRLTVL.

This clone was seen only a few times. This chain connects TRBV7-9 to TRBJ1-2; D perhaps matches TRBD1 (6 bases). The CDR3 is made up of 15 amino acids. V was clipped by 5 bases and J by 8 bases, with 21 bases between them. Germline V lookup: CDR1 SEHNR, CDR2 FQNEAQ (reference sequence). Here the CDR3 reads CASSLVGRGLTGYTF. CDR3 nucleotides: TGTGCCAGCAGCCTAGTGGGCAGGGGATTGACCGGCTACACCTTC.

The chain uses TRBV18 and TRBJ1-1, with unresolved D. The CDR3 loop spans 15 amino acids. The germline CDR1 and CDR2 sequences are KGHSH and LQKENI. V lost 1 base and J lost 5, with 14 bases in between. The CDR3 bases are TGTGCCAGCTCACCACAAGGCAACCCGGGGACTGAAGCTTTCTTT. Translated: CASSPQGNPGTEAFF.

The chain links TRBV2 to TRBJ1-2; D is undetermined. The CDR3 sequence is 13 residues long. Per germline, CDR1 SNHLY and CDR2 FYNNEI. The V gene lost 8 bases and the J gene lost 6 bases, with 16 bases spanning the gap. CDR3 sequence reads: CASQLDLGNGYTF. CDR3 nucleotide sequence: TGTGCCAGCCAACTGGATCTCGGGAATGGCTACACCTTC.

Only one count was recorded for this clone. The chain carries TRBV11-2 and TRBJ2-7; tentatively, D is TRBD2 (5 bases). V was trimmed by 5 bases and J by 2 bases, leaving 22 bases between them. Germline loops: CDR1 SGHAT, CDR2 FQNNGV. The CDR3 contains 17 residues. The chain's CDR3 is CASSPQKTSGRTYEQYF. In nucleotides, the CDR3 is TGTGCCAGCAGCCCCCAAAAAACGAGCGGAAGAACCTACGAGCAGTACTTC.

This clone was observed once. The rearrangement uses TRBV9 and TRBJ1-6, with D possibly TRBD1 on 6 matching bases. The germline V and J ends were trimmed by 2 bases and 6 bases, with 12 bases remaining between them. Germline CDR1 and CDR2: SGDLS and YYNGEE. The CDR3 runs to 15 residues. CDR3 sequence reads: CASSVTGGANSPLHF. The CDR3 DNA reads TGTGCCAGCAGCGTGACGGGGGGGGCTAATTCACCCCTCCACTTT.

This clone has only a few counts. This chain joins TRBV4-3 and TRBJ1-4, with TRBD1 matching over 7 bases. J was trimmed by 4 bases and V by 1 base; bases with no gene match: 6. The length of the CDR3 is 16 residues. Germline V CDR1 and CDR2: LGHNA, YSLEER. CDR3 sequence: CASSQGGGELNEKLFF. In nucleotides, the CDR3 is TGCGCCAGCAGCCAAGGAGGGGGCGAACTTAATGAAAAACTGTTTTTT.

V gene TRBV2 combines with J gene TRBJ1-4; no reliable D call. V was trimmed by 4 bases and J by 0 bases, leaving 12 bases between them. The CDR3 is 16 amino acids. Germline V CDR1 and CDR2: SNHLY, FYNNEI. CDR3 coding DNA: TGTGCCAGCAGTGCGTTGGCCGCCCCAACTAATGAAAAACTGTTTTTT. It codes for CASSALAAPTNEKLFF.

This clone was found once. This chain links TRBV9 with TRBJ1-3, with 7 bases aligning to TRBD1. Trimming at V came to 4 bases and at J to 4 bases, leaving 8 bases not matched to a gene. Germline loops: CDR1 SGDLS, CDR2 YYNGEE. The CDR3 loop spans 15 amino acids. CDR3 residues: CASSKGGTAGNTIYF. DNA of the CDR3: TGTGCCAGCAGCAAAGGCGGGACAGCCGGAAACACCATATATTTT.

The genes are TRBV30 and TRBJ2-7; D perhaps matches TRBD2 (7 bases). Trimming pared 1 base from V and 5 bases from J, leaving 15 bases between. The CDR3 spans 14 residues. Germline CDR1 is GTSNPN and CDR2 is SVGIG (reference sequence). The CDR3 loop reads CAWSAGGPGNEQYF. The CDR3 DNA reads TGTGCCTGGAGTGCGGGGGGCCCTGGTAACGAGCAGTACTTC.